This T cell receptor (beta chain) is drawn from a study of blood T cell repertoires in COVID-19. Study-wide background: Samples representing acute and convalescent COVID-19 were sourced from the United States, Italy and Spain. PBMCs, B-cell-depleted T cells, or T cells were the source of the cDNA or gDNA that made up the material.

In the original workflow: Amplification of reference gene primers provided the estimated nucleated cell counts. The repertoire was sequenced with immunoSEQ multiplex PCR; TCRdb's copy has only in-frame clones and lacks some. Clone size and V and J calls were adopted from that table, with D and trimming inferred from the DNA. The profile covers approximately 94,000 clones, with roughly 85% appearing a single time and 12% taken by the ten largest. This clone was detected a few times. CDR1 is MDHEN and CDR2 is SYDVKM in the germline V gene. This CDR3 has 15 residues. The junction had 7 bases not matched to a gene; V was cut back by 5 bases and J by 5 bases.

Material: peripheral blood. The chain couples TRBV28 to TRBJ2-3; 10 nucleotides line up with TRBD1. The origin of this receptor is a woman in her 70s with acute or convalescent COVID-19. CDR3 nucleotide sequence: TGTGCCAGCAGTCAGCAACGGACAGGGGGAGATACGCAGTATTTT. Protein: CASSQQRTGGDTQYF.